This TCR beta chain appears in the sequencing data of a study of OX40 agonist ivuxolimab in advanced cancers. CDR1 and CDR2 from the germline V gene are LNHDA and SQIVND (reference sequence). This CDR3 contains 16 residues. Trimming removed 5 bases from V and 4 bases from J; junction bases left unmatched: 9. Method: immunoSEQ multiplex PCR; TCRdb's copy keeps in-frame clones and lacks some. Found here are 50,000 to 80,000 clones, around 93% of them singletons; the top ten hold roughly 0.45%. The rearrangement uses TRBV19 and TRBJ2-3, with TRBD2 identical over 10 bases. The sequenced sample was CD4+ or CD8+ T cells sorted from blood, obtained in a trial of the OX40 agonist ivuxolimab. The clonotype comes from an adult with an advanced solid tumor such as melanoma, head and neck, liver or kidney cancer. DNA for the CDR3: TGTGCCAGTAGTCTCCGAGCGGGAGGGGGGGCAGATACGCAGTATTTT. It codes for CASSLRAGGGADTQYF.